This T cell receptor (beta chain) is from a study of T-cell reconstitution after alpha-beta-depleted transplantation in children. Points from the study as a whole: Reportedly, roughly two months post-transplant, alpha-beta T cells arose from several hundred expanded graft clones. T-cell numbers and diversity one year post-transplant derived largely from freshly generated T cells. Surviving recipient T cells and thymic progenitors accounted for the high day-60 TCRbeta diversity observed in some patients.

The CDR3 extends over 13 amino acids. The germline CDR1 and CDR2 sequences are SQVTM and ANQGSEA. Trimming at V came to 3 bases and at J to 2 bases, leaving 4 bases not matched to a gene. Preparation of the TCRbeta library used unique molecular identifiers. One entry per CDR3 protein results from TCRdb running MiXCR on the PCR reads. The sample includes more than 200,000 distinct CDR3 sequences, about 25% of them seen just once. This clonotype has at least ten counts. Its target is not known. Material: PBMCs, obtained before TCRalphabeta/CD19-depleted stem cell transplant. The V call is TRBV29-1, the J call TRBJ2-7; 7 bases agree with TRBD1. This TCR derives from a girl aged 2 to 10 with Fanconi anemia, due to receive a stem cell transplant. The CDR3: CSVETGITYEQYF. CDR3 DNA sequence: TGCAGCGTTGAGACAGGGATTACCTACGAGCAGTACTTC.